This TCR delta chain originates from a study of γδ T cells in repeated Plasmodium falciparum infection (dated by TCRdb to the early 2020s). About the study as a whole: The natural-infection arm enrolled Malian children exposed to intense seasonal malaria transmission, compared against age and gender matched Australian children. Samples were collected from controlled-infection subjects at baseline, immediately before selected infections, and 21 days after each infection. Malian gammadelta TCR repertoires were analysed cross-sectionally during no-transmission periods and longitudinally across acute febrile malaria episodes. Several malaria-naive U.S. adults underwent four controlled human malaria infections by bites from P. falciparum NF54-infected Anopheles stephensi mosquitoes over 644 days. The study examined how repeated Plasmodium falciparum infection shapes the human gammadelta T cell repertoire, using natural infection in Mali and controlled human malaria infection.

CDR1 TSWWSYY and CDR2 QGS were looked up in the germline V gene. The junction shows trimming of 5 bases on V and 0 bases on J, and the gene matches do not reach 25 bases of it. The CDR3, cysteine through phenylalanine, is 24 amino acids long. Solely the CDR3 DNA is kept, with 72 bases framed from the first base. Only a few counts were recorded for this clone. Its cognate antigen has yet to be identified. The mismatch at residue 14 between this DNA's translation and the TCRdb protein of a much larger clone likely reflects a read error; the protein shown is translated from the DNA. Results and caveats for the whole study, not just this receptor: The Malian cohort came from a small rural village of predominantly one ethnic group, limiting generalizability. Waves of new clonotype selection in Vdelta2-negative, largely Vdelta1+, gammadelta TCR repertoires appeared to be driven by repeated controlled infections. The controlled-infection cohort was small, limiting analysis of inter-individual variability in gammadelta T cell responses. A highly stable polyclonal repertoire over time and infection, with many inter-individual overlapping TCRgamma sequences, was shown by Vgamma9/Vdelta2+ TCR repertoires. Vdelta2-negative gammadelta TCR repertoires from Malian children appeared more clonally expanded, less diverse and less shared than those of Australian children.

For bulk TCR repertoire analysis, Vgamma9/Vdelta2+ and Vdelta2-negative gammadelta T cell populations were isolated by flow sorting from peripheral blood mononuclear cells. Receptor libraries were prepared by multiplex PCR. TCRdb records Illumina MiSeq as the sequencer. Every sorted gammadelta T cell sample had both its TCR gamma (TRG) and TCR delta (TRD) chains sequenced. In the source study's methods: Clonotype tree plots, accumulated frequency of the top 20 clonotypes, diversity index (DI) and D75 metrics were included in the repertoire analyses. The public reads were reprocessed by TCRdb using CATT, and rows of matching DNA were later combined. Clone size and V and J calls follow TCRdb, not the original study. This sample lists tens of thousands of delta-chain clones; approximately 1.5% were detected once. 6.5% to 9.5% of the sample is in the top ten clones.

The specimen was gamma-delta T cells from blood. The chain is assembled from TRDV1 and TRDJ3, and 7 junction bases match TRDD2. The origin of this receptor is a pool of human donors (malaria-infected and uninfected, not separated). The DNA reads as follows: TGTGCTCTTGGGATACACGGCTTCCTATACCAGCACCGGGCCGACTCCTGGGACACCCGACAGATGTTTTTC. Translated, it reads CALGIHGFLYQHRADSWDTRQMFF.